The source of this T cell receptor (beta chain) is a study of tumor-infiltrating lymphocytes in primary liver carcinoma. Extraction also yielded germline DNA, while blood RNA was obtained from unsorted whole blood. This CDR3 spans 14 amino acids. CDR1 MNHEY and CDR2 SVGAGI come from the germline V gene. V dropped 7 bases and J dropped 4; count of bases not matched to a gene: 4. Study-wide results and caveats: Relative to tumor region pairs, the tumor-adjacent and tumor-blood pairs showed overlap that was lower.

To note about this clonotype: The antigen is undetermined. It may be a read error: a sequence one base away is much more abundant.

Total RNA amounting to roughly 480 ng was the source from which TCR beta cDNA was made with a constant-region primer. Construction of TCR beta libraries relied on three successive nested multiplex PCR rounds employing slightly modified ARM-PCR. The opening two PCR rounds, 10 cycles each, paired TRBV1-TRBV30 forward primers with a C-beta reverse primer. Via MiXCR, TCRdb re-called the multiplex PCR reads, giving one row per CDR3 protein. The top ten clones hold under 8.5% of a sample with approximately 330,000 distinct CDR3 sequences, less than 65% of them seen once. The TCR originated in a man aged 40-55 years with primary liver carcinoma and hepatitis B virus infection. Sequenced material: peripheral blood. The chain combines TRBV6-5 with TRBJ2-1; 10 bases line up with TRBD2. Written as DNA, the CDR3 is TGTGCCAGCATTAGAGCGGGAGGGTACAATGAGCAGTTCTTC. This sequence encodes CASIRAGGYNEQFF.